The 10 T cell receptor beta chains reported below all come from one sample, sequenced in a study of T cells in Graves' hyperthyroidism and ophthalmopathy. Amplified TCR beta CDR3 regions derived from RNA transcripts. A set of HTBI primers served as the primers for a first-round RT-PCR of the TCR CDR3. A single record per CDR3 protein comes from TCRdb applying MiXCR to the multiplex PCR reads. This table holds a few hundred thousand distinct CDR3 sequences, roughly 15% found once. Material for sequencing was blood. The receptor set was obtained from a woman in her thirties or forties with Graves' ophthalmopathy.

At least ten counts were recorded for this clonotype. The CDR3 DNA sequence: TGTGCCATCAGTCTTCAGGGGGGCACTGAAGCTTTCTTT. Protein: CAISLQGGTEAFF. The chain carries TRBV10-3 and TRBJ1-1; TRBD1 agrees at 7 bases. V lost 5 bases and J lost 4; bases outside the gene matches: 4. This CDR3 comprises 13 residues. Germline lookup yields CDR1 ENHRY and CDR2 SYGVKD.

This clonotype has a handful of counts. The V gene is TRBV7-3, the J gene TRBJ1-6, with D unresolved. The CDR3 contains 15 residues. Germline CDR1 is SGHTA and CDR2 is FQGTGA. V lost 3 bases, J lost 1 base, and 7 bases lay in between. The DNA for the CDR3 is TGTGCCAGCAGCTTGGACCCTTCCTATAATTCACCCCTCCACTTT. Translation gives CASSLDPSYNSPLHF. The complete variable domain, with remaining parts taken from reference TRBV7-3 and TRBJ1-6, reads GAGVSQTPSNKVTEKGKYVELRCDPISGHTALYWYRQSLGQGPEFLIYFQGTGAADDSGLPNDRFFAVRPEGSVSTLKIQRTERGDSAVYLCASSLDPSYNSPLHFGNGTRLTVT.

The CDR3 DNA reads as TGTGCCAGCAGCCTAGACGGAGCCTTCTCTGGAAACACCATATATTTT. This gives the protein CASSLDGAFSGNTIYF. The chain employs TRBV12-3 or TRBV12-4 and TRBJ1-3, with D uncertain. The V end was cut by 6 bases, the J end by 0 bases, with 15 bases between. This CDR3 region has 16 residues.

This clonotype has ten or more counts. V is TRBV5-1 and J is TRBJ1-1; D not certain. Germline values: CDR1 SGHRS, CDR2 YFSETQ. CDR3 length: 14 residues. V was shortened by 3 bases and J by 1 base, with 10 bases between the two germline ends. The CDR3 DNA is TGCGCCAGCAGCTCGGGAGGGCGGAACACTGAAGCTTTCTTT. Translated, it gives CASSSGGRNTEAFF. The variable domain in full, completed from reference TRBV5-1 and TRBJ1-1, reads KAGVTQTPRYLIKTRGQQVTLSCSPISGHRSVSWYQQTPGQGLQFLFEYFSETQRNKGNFPGRFSGRQFSNSRSEMNVSTLELGDSALYLCASSSGGRNTEAFFGQGTRLTVV.

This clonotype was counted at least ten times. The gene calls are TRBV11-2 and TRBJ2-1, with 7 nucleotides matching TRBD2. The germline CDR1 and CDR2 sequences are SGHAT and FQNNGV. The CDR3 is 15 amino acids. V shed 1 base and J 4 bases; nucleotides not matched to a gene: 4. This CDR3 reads CASSLGAGAYNEQFF. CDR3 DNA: TGTGCCAGCAGCTTAGGCGCGGGAGCGTACAATGAGCAGTTCTTC.

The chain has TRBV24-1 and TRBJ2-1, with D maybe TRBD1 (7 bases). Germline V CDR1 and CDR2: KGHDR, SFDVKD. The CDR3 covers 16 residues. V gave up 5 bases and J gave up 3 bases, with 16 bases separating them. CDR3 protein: CATSAALQGGYNEQFF. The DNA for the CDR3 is TGTGCCACCAGTGCTGCCCTGCAGGGGGGCTACAATGAGCAGTTCTTC.

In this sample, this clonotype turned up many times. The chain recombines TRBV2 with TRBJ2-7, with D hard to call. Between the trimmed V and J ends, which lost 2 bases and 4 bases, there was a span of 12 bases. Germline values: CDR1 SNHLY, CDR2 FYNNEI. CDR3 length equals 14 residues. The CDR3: CASSENSGGYEQYF. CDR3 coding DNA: TGTGCCAGCAGTGAAAACAGTGGTGGGTACGAGCAGTACTTC.

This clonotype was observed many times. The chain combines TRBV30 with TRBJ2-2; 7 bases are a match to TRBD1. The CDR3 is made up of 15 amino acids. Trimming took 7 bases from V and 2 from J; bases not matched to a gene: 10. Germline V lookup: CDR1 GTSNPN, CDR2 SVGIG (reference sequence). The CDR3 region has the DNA TGTGCCTCCCCGAAGGACAGGATTAACACCGGGGAGCTGTTTTTT. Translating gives CASPKDRINTGELFF.

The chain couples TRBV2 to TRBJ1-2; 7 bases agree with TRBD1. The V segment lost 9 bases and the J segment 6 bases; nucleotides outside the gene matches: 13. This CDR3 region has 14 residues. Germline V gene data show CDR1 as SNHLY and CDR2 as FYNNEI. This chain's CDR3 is CASGTVQKVDGYTF. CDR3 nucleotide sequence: TGTGCCAGTGGGACAGTTCAAAAAGTGGATGGCTACACCTTC.

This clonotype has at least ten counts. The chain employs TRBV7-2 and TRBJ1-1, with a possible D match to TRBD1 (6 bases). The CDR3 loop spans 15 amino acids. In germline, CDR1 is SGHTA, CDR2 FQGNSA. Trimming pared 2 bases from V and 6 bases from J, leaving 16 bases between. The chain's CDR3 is CASSLNLDRGAEAFF. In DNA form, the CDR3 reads TGTGCCAGCAGCTTAAACCTGGATAGGGGGGCTGAAGCTTTCTTT.